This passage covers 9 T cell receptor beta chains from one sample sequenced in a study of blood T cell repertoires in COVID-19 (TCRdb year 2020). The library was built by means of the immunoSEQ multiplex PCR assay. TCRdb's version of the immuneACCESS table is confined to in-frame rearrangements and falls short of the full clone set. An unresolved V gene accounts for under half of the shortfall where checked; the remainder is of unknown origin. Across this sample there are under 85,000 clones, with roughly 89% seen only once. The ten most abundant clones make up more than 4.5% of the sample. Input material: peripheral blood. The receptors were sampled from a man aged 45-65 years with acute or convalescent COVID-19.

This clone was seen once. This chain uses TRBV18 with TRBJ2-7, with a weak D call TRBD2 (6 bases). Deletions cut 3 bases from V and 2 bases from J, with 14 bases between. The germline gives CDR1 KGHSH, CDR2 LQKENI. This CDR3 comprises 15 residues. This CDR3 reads CASSPGRGGAYEQYF. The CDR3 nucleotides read TGTGCCAGCTCACCGGGGCGGGGCGGGGCCTACGAGCAGTACTTC.

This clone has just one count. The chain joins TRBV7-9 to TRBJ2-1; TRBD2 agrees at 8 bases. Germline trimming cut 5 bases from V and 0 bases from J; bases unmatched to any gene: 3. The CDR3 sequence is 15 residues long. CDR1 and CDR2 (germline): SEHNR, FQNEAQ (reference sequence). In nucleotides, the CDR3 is TGTGCCAGCAGCCCCAGCGGGAGCTCCTACAATGAGCAGTTCTTC. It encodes CASSPSGSSYNEQFF. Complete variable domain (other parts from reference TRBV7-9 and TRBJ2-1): DTGVSQNPRHKITKRGQNVTFRCDPISEHNRLYWYRQTLGQGPEFLTYFQNEAQLEKSRLLSDRFSAERPKGSFSTLEIQRTEQGDSAMYLCASSPSGSSYNEQFFGPGTRLTVL.

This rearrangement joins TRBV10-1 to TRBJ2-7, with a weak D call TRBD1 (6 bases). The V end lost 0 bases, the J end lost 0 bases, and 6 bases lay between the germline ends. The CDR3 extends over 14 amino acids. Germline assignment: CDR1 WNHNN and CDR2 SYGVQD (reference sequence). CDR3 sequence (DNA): TGCGCCAGCAGTGAGTCAGGGGGCTCCTACGAGCAGTACTTC. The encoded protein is CASSESGGSYEQYF.

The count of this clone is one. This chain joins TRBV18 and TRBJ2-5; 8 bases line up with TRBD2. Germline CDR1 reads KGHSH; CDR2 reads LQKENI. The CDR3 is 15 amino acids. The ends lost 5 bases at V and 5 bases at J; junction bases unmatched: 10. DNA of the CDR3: TGTGCCAGCTCATCAACGAGCGGGAGAAGGGAGACCCAGTACTTC. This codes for CASSSTSGRRETQYF.

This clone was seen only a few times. In DNA form, the CDR3 reads TGTGCCAGCAGTTCGGGCGGGACAGGGGAGCGTCAGCCCCAGCATTTT. The encoded protein is CASSSGGTGERQPQHF. This chain uses TRBV6-2 or TRBV6-3 with TRBJ1-5; 10 bases are a match to TRBD1. V lost 4 bases to trimming and J lost 6 bases; unmatched junction nucleotides: 9. The CDR3 extends over 16 amino acids. CDR1 and CDR2 (germline): MNHEY, SVGEGT.

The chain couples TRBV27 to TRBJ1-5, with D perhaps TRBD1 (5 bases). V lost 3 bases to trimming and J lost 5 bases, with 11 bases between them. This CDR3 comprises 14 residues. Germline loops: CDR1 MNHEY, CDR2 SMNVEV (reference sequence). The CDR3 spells CASSFRGRHQPQHF. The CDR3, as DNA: TGTGCCAGCAGTTTTCGGGGGAGACATCAGCCCCAGCATTTT.

CDR3 sequence reads: CASAAGVKTNYGYTF. The CDR3 DNA reads as TGTGCCAGCGCTGCGGGGGTTAAAACTAACTATGGCTACACCTTC. The rearrangement joins TRBV6-6 to TRBJ1-2; tentatively, D is TRBD1 (5 bases). The CDR3 has 15 amino acids. Trimming shortened V by 8 bases and J by 0 bases, and 16 bases separated the two germline ends. Germline CDR1 MNHNY, CDR2 SVGAGI (reference sequence).

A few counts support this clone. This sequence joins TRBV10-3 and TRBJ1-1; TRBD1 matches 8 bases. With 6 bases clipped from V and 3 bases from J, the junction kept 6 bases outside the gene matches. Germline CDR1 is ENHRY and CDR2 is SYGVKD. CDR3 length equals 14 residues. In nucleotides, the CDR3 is TGTGCCATCAGAGGCGACAGGGGTGACACTGAAGCTTTCTTT. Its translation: CAIRGDRGDTEAFF.

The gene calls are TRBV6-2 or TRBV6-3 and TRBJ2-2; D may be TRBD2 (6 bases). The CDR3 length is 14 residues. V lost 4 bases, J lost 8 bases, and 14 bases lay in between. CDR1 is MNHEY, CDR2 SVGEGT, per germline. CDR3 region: CASSLGGGLGELFF. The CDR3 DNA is TGTGCCAGCAGTTTGGGTGGGGGGTTGGGGGAGCTGTTTTTT.